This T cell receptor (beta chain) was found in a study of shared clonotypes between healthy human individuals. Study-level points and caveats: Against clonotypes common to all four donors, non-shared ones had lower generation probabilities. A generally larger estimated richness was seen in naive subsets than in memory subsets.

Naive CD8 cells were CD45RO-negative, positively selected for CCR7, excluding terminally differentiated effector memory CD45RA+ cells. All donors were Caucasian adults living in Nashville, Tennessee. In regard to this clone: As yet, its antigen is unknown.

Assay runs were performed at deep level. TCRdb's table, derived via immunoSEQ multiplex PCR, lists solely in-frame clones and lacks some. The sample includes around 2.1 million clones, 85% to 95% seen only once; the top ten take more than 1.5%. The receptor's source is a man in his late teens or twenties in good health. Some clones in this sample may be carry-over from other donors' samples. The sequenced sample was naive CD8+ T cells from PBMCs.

CDR3 sequence: CASSAPLGEQRGNEQFF. The CDR3 DNA reads as TGTGCCAGCAGTGCCCCGCTTGGCGAGCAAAGGGGCAATGAGCAGTTCTTC. The chain carries TRBV9 and TRBJ2-1; a weak D match, TRBD1 (5 bases). The CDR3 covers 17 residues. Germline V gives CDR1 SGDLS, CDR2 YYNGEE. V dropped 5 bases and J dropped 6 bases, with 24 bases sitting between them.